The clone carrying this T cell receptor (beta chain) was counted a few times. No antigen is known for it. This entry comes from a study of radiotherapy plus CTLA-4 blockade in lung cancer. Study-wide background: Patients showed objective responses in 15% to 20% of cases, and disease control was achieved by 25% to 35%. General observations from the study: With interferon-beta, early dynamics of blood T cell clones were reported to best predict response.

Using immunoSEQ multiplex PCR, the repertoire was profiled, and TCRdb retains in-frame clones only, with some absent. The data contain about 49,000 clones, 73% of them singletons. The receptor was derived from a human donor with non-small cell lung cancer who had a complete response to radiotherapy plus ipilimumab. Sequencing used peripheral blood, obtained from a patient treated with radiotherapy plus ipilimumab.

In nucleotides, the CDR3 is TGTGCCAGTAGTATTCGTGCTAGCGGGGCCAACCGGGAGACCCAGTACTTC. It is translated as CASSIRASGANRETQYF. The chain carries TRBV19 and TRBJ2-5, with 9 bases identical to TRBD2. The CDR3 length is 17 residues. J gave up 5 bases and V 3 bases, and 13 bases lay outside the gene matches. Germline CDR1 is LNHDA and CDR2 is SQIVND (reference sequence).